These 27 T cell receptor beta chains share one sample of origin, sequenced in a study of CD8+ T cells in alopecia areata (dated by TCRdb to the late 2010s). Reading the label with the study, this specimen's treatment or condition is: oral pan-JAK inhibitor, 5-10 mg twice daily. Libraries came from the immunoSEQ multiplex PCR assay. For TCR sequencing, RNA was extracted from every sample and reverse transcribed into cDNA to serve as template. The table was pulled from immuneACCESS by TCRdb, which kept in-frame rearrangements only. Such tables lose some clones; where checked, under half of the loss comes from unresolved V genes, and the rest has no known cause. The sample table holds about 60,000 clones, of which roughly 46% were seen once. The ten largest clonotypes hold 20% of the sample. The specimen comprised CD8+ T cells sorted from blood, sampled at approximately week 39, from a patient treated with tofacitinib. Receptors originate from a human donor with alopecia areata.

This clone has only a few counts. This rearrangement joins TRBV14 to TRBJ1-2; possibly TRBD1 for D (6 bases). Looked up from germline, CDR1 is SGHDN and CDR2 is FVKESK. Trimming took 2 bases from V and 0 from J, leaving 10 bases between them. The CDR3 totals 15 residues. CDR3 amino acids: CASSQQDRANYGYTF. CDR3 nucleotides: TGTGCCAGCAGCCAACAGGACAGAGCTAACTATGGCTACACCTTC.

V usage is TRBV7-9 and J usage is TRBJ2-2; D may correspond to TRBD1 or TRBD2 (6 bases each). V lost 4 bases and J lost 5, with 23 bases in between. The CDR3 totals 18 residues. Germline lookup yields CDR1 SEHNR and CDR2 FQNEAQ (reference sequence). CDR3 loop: CASSSPGGTLLGTGELFF. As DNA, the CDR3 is TGTGCCAGCAGCTCACCCGGCGGGACACTCCTGGGGACCGGGGAGCTGTTTTTT.

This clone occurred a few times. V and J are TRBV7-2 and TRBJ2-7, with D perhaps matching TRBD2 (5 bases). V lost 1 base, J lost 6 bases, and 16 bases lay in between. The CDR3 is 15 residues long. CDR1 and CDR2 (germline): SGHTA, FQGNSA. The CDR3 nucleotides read TGTGCCAGCAGCTTAGATTGGGCTAGCAGGTCCGAGCAGTACTTC. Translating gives CASSLDWASRSEQYF.

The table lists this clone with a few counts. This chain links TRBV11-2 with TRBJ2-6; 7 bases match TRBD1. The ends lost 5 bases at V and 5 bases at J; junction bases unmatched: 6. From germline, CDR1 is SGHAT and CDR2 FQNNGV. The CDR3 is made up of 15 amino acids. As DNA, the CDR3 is TGTGCCAGCAGCGACAGACAGGGTTGGGCCAACGTCCTGACTTTC. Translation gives CASSDRQGWANVLTF.

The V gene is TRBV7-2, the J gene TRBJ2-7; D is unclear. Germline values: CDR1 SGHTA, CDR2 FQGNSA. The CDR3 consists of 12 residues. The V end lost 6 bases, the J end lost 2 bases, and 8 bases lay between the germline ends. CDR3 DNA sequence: TGTGCCAGCAGGGATGGAGCCTACGAGCAGTACTTC. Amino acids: CASRDGAYEQYF. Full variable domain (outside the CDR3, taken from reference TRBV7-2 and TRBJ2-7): GAGVSQSPSNKVTEKGKDVELRCDPISGHTALYWYRQSLGQGLEFLIYFQGNSAPDKSGLPSDRFSAERTGGSVSTLTIQRTQQEDSAVYLCASRDGAYEQYFGPGTRLTVT.

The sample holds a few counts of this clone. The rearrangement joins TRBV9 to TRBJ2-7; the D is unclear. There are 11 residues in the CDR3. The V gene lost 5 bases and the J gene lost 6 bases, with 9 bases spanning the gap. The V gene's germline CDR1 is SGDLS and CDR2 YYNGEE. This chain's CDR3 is CASSANGEQYF. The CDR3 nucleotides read TGTGCCAGCAGTGCGAACGGCGAGCAGTACTTC.

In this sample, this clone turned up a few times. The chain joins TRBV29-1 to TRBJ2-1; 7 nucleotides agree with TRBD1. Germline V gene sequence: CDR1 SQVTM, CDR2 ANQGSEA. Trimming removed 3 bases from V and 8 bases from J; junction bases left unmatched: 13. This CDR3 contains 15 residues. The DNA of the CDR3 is TGCAGCGTTGATAAGTATCACAGGGGTGGAGATGAGCAGTTCTTC. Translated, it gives CSVDKYHRGGDEQFF.

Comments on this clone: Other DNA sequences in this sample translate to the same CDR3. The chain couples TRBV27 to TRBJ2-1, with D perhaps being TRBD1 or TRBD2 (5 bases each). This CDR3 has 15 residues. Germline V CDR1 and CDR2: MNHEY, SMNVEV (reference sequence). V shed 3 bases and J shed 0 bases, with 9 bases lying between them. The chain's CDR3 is CASSLRGSSYNEQFF. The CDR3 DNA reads TGTGCCAGCAGTTTGAGGGGTAGCTCCTACAATGAGCAGTTCTTC.

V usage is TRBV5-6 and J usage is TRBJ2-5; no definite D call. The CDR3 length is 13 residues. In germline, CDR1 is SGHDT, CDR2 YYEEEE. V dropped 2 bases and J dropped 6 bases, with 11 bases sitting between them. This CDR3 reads CASSFSSAKTQYF. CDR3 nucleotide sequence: TGTGCCAGCAGCTTTAGCTCCGCGAAGACCCAGTACTTC.

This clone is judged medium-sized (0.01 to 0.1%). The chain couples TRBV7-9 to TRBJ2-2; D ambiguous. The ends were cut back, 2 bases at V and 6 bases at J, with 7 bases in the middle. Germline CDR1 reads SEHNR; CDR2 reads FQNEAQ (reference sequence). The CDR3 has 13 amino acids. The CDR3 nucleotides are TGTGCCAGCAGCTTATATCCTCCCGGGGAGCTGTTTTTT. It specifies CASSLYPPGELFF.

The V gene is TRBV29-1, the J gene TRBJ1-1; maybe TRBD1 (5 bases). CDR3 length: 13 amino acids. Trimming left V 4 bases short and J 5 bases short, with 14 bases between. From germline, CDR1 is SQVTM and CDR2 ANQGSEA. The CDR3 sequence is CSVVQGRGTEAFF. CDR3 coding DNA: TGCAGCGTTGTCCAGGGCCGGGGGACTGAAGCTTTCTTT.

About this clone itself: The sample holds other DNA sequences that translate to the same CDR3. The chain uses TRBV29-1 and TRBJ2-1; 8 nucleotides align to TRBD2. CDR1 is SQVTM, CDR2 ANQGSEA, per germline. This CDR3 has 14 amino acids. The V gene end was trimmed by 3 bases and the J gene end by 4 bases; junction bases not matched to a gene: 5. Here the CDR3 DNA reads TGCAGCGTTGACAGCGGGAGTAGTTACAATGAGCAGTTCTTC. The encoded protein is CSVDSGSSYNEQFF.

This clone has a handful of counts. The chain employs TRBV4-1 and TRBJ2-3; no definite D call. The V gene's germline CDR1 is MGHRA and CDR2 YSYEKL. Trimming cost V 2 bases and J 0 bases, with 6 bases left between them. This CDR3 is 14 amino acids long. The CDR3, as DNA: TGCGCCAGCAGCCAACCCCATAGCACAGATACGCAGTATTTT. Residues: CASSQPHSTDTQYF.

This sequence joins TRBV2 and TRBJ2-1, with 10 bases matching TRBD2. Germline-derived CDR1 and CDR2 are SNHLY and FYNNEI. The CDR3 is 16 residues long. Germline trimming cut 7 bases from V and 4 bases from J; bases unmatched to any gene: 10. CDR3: CASNPASGSSYNEQFF. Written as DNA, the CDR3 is TGTGCCAGCAACCCCGCTAGCGGGAGTTCATACAATGAGCAGTTCTTC.

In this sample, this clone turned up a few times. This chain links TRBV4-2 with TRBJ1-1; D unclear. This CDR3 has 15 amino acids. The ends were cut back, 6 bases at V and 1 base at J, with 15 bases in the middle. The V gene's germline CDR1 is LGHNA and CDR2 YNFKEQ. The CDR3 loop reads CASSPKSPPNTEAFF. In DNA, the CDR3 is TGTGCCAGCAGTCCCAAGTCACCGCCGAACACTGAAGCTTTCTTT.

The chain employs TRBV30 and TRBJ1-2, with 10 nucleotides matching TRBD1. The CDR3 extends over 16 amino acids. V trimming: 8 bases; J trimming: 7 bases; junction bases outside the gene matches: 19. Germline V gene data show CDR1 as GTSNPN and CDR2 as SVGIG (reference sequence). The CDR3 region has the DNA TGTGCCCGCCGCATTTATCCGGACAGGGGGTTTGTTGGCTACACCTTC. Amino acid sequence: CARRIYPDRGFVGYTF. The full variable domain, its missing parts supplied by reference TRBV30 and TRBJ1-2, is SQTIHQWPATLVQPVGSPLSLECTVEGTSNPNLYWYRQAAGRGLQLLFYSVGIGQISSEVPQNLSASRPQDRQFILSSKKLLLSDSGFYLCARRIYPDRGFVGYTFGSGTRLTVV.

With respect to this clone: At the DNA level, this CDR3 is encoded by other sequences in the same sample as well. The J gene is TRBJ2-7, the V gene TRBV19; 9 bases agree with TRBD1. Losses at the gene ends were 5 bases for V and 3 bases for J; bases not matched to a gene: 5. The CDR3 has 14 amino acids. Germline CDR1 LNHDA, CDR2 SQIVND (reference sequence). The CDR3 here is CASSPGTGSYEQYF. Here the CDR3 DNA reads TGTGCCAGTAGTCCCGGGACAGGGAGCTACGAGCAGTACTTC.

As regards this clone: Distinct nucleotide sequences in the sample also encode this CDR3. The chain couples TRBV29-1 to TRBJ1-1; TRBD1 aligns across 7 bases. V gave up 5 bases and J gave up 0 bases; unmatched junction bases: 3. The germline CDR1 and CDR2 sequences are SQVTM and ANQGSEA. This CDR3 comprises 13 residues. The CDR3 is CSVMTGMNTEAFF. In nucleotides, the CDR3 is TGCAGCGTTATGACAGGGATGAACACTGAAGCTTTCTTT. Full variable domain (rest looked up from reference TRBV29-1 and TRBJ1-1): SAVISQKPSRDICQRGTSLTIQCQVDSQVTMMFWYRQQPGQSLTLIATANQGSEATYESGFVIDKFPISRPNLTFSTLTVSNMSPEDSSIYLCSVMTGMNTEAFFGQGTRLTVV.

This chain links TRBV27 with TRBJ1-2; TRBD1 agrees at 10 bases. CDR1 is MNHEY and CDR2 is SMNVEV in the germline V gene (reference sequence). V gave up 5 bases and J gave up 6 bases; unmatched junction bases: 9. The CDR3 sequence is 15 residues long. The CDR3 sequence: CASSDRDRGLDGYTF. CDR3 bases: TGTGCCAGCAGTGACCGGGACAGGGGATTGGATGGCTACACCTTC.

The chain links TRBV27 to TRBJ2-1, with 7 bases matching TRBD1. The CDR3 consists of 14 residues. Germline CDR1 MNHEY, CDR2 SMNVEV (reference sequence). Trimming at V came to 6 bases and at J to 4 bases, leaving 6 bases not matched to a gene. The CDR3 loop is CASSKVDRYNEQFF. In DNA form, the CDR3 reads TGTGCCAGCAGCAAAGTGGACAGGTACAATGAGCAGTTCTTC.

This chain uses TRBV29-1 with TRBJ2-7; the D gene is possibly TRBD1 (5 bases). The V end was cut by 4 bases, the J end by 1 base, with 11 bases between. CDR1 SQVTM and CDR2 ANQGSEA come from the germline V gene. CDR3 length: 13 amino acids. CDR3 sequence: CSVGTPQSYEQYF. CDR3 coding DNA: TGCAGCGTTGGGACACCCCAATCCTACGAGCAGTACTTC.

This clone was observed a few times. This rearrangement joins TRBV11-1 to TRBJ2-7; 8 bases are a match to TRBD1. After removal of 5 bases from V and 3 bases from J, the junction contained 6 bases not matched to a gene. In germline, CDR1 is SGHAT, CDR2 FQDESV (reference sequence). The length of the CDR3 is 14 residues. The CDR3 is CASSTGQGGYEQYF. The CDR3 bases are TGTGCCAGCAGCACAGGACAGGGTGGCTACGAGCAGTACTTC.

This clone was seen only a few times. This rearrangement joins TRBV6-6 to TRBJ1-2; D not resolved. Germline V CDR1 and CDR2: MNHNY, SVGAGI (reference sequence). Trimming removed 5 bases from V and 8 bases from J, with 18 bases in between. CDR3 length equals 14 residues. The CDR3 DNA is TGTGCCAGCAGTAGACCCCCGGGTTTCGGGGGCTACACCTTC. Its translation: CASSRPPGFGGYTF.

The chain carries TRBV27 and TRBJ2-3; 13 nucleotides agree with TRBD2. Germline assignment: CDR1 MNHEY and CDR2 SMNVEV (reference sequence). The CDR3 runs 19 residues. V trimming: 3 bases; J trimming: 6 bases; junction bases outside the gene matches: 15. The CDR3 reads CASSFLGGARLAGGDTQYF. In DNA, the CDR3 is TGTGCCAGCAGTTTTTTGGGGGGGGCACGACTAGCGGGAGGCGATACGCAGTATTTT.

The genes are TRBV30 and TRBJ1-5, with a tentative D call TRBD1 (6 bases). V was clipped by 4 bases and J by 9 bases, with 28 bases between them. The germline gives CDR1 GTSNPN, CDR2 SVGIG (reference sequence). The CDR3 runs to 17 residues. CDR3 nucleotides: TGTGCCTGGAACTACCCGATAAACAGGGAGTTGTCGATGCCCCAGCATTTT. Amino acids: CAWNYPINRELSMPQHF.

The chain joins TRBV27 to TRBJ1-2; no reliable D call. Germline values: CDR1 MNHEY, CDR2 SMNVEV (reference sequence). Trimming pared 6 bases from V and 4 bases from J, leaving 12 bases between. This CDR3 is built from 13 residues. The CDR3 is CASSVSGSYGYTF. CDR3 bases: TGTGCCAGCAGCGTATCGGGGTCCTATGGCTACACCTTC.

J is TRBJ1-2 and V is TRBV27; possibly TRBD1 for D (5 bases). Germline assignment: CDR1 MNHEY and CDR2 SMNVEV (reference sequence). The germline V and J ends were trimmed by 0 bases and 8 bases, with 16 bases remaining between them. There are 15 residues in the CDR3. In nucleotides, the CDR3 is TGTGCCAGCAGTTTATCCTACGGGGCAGGTTTCGGCTACACCTTC. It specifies CASSLSYGAGFGYTF.